The present entry profiles one T cell receptor (beta chain) with its context. Its specificity is unknown. Treatment meaning: approximately 10-day PBMC culture with coronavirus spike peptide pools or control peptides (ViraFEST assay). Germline CDR1 and CDR2: DFQATT and SNEGSKA (reference sequence). Between the trimmed V and J ends, which lost 5 bases and 7 bases, there was a span of 17 bases. This CDR3 is 14 amino acids long. The Oncomine TCR Beta short-read assay was applied to DNA of cultured CD4+ T cells. TCRdb redid the calling of the PCR reads with MiXCR, one entry per CDR3 protein. The sample has about 25,000 distinct CDR3 sequences; around 45% are singletons. The sample belongs to a study of vaccination and CD4 T cells after COVID-19.

The V gene is TRBV20-1, the J gene TRBJ1-4; possibly TRBD1 for D (5 bases). What was sequenced was CD4+ T cells from blood, cultured in vitro. This sequence was found in a human donor who had recovered from COVID-19. CDR3 sequence: CSAGIGGGSEKLFF. The CDR3 nucleotides read TGCAGTGCTGGGATTGGGGGGGGAAGTGAAAAACTGTTTTTT.